The text below deals with one T cell receptor beta chain. No cognate antigen has been identified for it. Base qualities are missing; no much larger clone stands one base away. The data are from a study of long-term antiretroviral therapy in people with HIV (dated by TCRdb to 2021 to 2024). The study in broad terms: The earliest samples were collected roughly a decade before the 2015 WHO recommendation for immediate ART, at a time when ART was usually postponed until CD4 counts fell. A retrospective serial study tested whether ART initiation and durable HIV suppression were associated with changes in peripheral blood TRB repertoire composition and diversity. No cross-contamination during QIAcube processing was shown when test extractions of a monoclonal T-cell line were performed alongside 33 polyclonal samples. The cohort contributed roughly 190 cryopreserved PBMC samples from about 33 adults with confirmed HIV infection, collected serially over a mean of around six years (range 1-12). Of the roughly 32 participants with HIV, fewer than twelve were female. What the research found in general, with its limitations: Inferences about post-ART repertoire changes are limited because no data were available on ART adherence, viral resistance or therapy changes. Limited PBMC availability meant only the TCR beta chain was sequenced, without alpha chain pairing. Because pre-ART samples had limited cell numbers, unsorted PBMC were profiled rather than sorted CD4+ and CD8+ T cells. Starting ART was linked to a significant rise in TRB diversity, yet even with long-term ART the diversity remained significantly lower than in transplant donor controls. Compared with controls, HIV repertoires had narrower CDR3 length ranges, and the network structure pointed to an antigen-experienced repertoire that shifted only slightly toward naive after ART. The repertoire was dominated across all time points by expanded TRB clones identified before ART initiation, although this dominance was seen to fluctuate and to decrease in many PLHIV after ART. The samples span the years 2004 to 2017, and the ART regimens used may be less effective than current regimens.

From V the trimming removes 6 bases and from J it removes 3 bases, while the gene matches leave 10 bases of the junction unaccounted for. Via the germline V gene, CDR1 is LGHNT and CDR2 FRNRAP. From the cysteine through the phenylalanine, the CDR3 covers 15 amino acids. Only CDR3 DNA remains: 45 bases, in frame from the first base. The immunoSEQ hsTCRB v3.0 assay was used at survey level resolution for TRB variable region sequencing. The target sequencing depth for TRB was about 40,000-55,000 T-cell genomes per sample. TRB libraries were pooled and sequenced on an Illumina MiSeq using a v3 150-cycle kit. As for the original processing: Repertoire analysis was run in R within a reproducible Nextflow workflow that covered QC, data transformation and analysis. LymphoSeq2, an R package for exploring AIRR-Seq data, was used to implement custom analyses. A handful of samples yielding fewer than 5000 total TRB sequences were excluded, leaving about 190 analyzed HIV repertoires. Of the roughly 190 retained HIV repertoires, about 61 were collected before and 120 to 130 after ART initiation. Repertoires were downsampled to 5000 TRB nucleotide sequences, and summary statistics were averaged over 100 downsampling iterations. Only TRB sequences with CDR3 regions of at least seven amino acids were retained for analysis. A Shannon entropy-derived clonality score and the Gini coefficient were used to measure diversity. In repertoire networks, the top 5000 CDR3 amino acid sequences were linked whenever an edit distance of one separated two sequences. GLIPH2 predicted antigen specificity groups and MHC restriction for TRB CDR3 amino acid sequences. To flag known CMV, EBV, HIV or tissue antigen associations, CDR3 amino acid sequences were matched against VDJdb and McPAS-TCR. Pre-ART, post-ART and control groups were compared with Wilcoxon signed-rank tests and Holm-Bonferroni correction. TCRdb limited this immuneACCESS table to in-frame rearrangements with V and J called. A share of clones is missing; checked studies link under half to unresolved V genes, and the rest is unexplained. V and J calls and clone size are as listed in that table; D and trimming were resolved from the DNA. Counted in this sample were 17,000 or so clones; about 91% of them appeared once. Jointly, the top ten make up around 10% of the sample.

Inclusion was restricted to participants for whom at least one PBMC sample before ART initiation and at least two post-ART samples were available. Treatment was received in the United States of America by all participants with HIV. Before DNA extraction, cryopreserved samples of roughly 0.9-11 million PBMC were thawed and washed. At the time of the earliest PBMC sample, participants with HIV were aged between about 20 and 54 years. Each participant contributed PBMC samples from 1-4 timepoints before ART initiation and 2-8 timepoints after ART initiation, with a median of 7 samples. For every participant, serial HIV viral load, CD4+ T-cell count, ART history and demographic data were obtained. Genomic DNA was extracted from unsorted PBMC with a Qiagen kit on a QIAcube, processed in batches of 12 samples.

This receptor was obtained from a man in his sixties with HIV. The chain is encoded by TRBV12-5 joined to TRBJ2-7; 8 bases in the middle match TRBD1. The sequencing used unsorted PBMCs, collected 0.3 years after starting antiretroviral therapy. CDR3 protein: CASGSLDRGYYEQYF. The DNA sequence is TGTGCTAGTGGATCCCTCGACAGGGGATACTACGAGCAGTACTTC.